Below are 24 T cell receptor beta chains sequenced from a single sample in a study of T cells in localized non-small cell lung cancer. The data were produced by immunoSEQ multiplex PCR, yet TCRdb's version contains in-frame clones alone and is incomplete. This table holds tens of thousands of clones, 80% to 90% found once. The sample was PBMCs, taken before any cancer treatment. The receptors derive from a man between 40 and 75 years old with stage II squamous cell lung carcinoma.

On this clone: One end of the junction varies from germline; a read error may be responsible. J is TRBJ2-7 and V is TRBV12-5, with D perhaps matching TRBD1 (5 bases). CDR3 length: 13 amino acids. Germline V CDR1 and CDR2: LGHNT, FRNRAP. CDR3 region: CASGLVQVRSCEF. CDR3 sequence (DNA): TGTGCTAGTGGTTTGGTACAGGTCAGATCATGCGAATTC.

The V call is TRBV11-3, the J call TRBJ2-3; D gene uncertain. Germline-derived CDR1 and CDR2 are SGHNT and YENEEA. The V end lost 1 base, the J end lost 8 bases, and 4 bases lay between the germline ends. CDR3 length: 11 residues. The CDR3 nucleotides read TGTGCCAGCAGCTTAGGTGGTACGCAGTATTTT. This gives the protein CASSLGGTQYF. Drawing the rest from reference TRBV11-3 and TRBJ2-3, the complete variable domain is EAGVVQSPRYKIIEKKQPVAFWCNPISGHNTLYWYLQNLGQGPELLIRYENEEAVDDSQLPKDRFSAERLKGVDSTLKIQPAELGDSAVYLCASSLGGTQYFGPGTRLTVL.

The chain has TRBV18 and TRBJ2-3; D is possibly TRBD1 (6 bases). The germline CDR1 and CDR2 sequences are KGHSH and LQKENI. Between the trimmed V and J ends, which lost 3 bases and 4 bases, there was a span of 17 bases. The CDR3 covers 16 residues. The DNA for the CDR3 is TGTGCCAGCTCACCGATGACAGGCGAGGCGTCAGATACGCAGTATTTT. This codes for CASSPMTGEASDTQYF.

This clone was found a few times. The chain is built from TRBV6-1 and TRBJ2-3; the match to TRBD2 covers 7 bases. Germline V lookup: CDR1 MNHNS, CDR2 SASEGT. V trimming: 9 bases; J trimming: 4 bases; junction bases outside the gene matches: 1. The CDR3 is 11 amino acids. The CDR3 DNA reads as TGTGCCAGGGGGGGGTCAGATACGCAGTATTTT. This sequence encodes CARGGSDTQYF.

This clone has only one observation. The chain links TRBV19 to TRBJ1-3, with D unclear. The V end was cut by 0 bases, the J end by 1 base, with 13 bases between. CDR1 and CDR2 (germline): LNHDA, SQIVND (reference sequence). This CDR3 spans 17 amino acids. CDR3 residues: CASSIDSSLFSGNTIYF. CDR3 nucleotide sequence: TGTGCCAGTAGTATAGATAGCAGCCTTTTTTCTGGAAACACCATATATTTT.

The chain recombines TRBV9 with TRBJ2-7; D may be TRBD1 or TRBD2 (7 bases each). Between the trimmed V and J ends, which lost 4 bases and 2 bases, there was a span of 16 bases. CDR3 length: 15 amino acids. Germline-derived CDR1 and CDR2 are SGDLS and YYNGEE. CDR3 sequence reads: CASSIRGGSAYEQYF. CDR3 nucleotides: TGTGCCAGCAGCATCAGGGGGGGGTCGGCCTACGAGCAGTACTTC.

The CDR3 reads CASTFQGQGAGELFF. DNA for the CDR3: TGTGCCAGCACCTTTCAAGGACAGGGGGCCGGGGAGCTGTTTTTT. This chain connects TRBV5-4 to TRBJ2-2, with 10 nucleotides matching TRBD1. The CDR3 sequence is 15 residues long. Germline CDR1 and CDR2: SGHNT and YYREEE (reference sequence). J was trimmed by 6 bases and V by 6 bases; bases with no gene match: 8.

This sequence joins TRBV6-1 and TRBJ1-1; D is possibly TRBD1 (6 bases). This CDR3 is 17 amino acids long. V was cut by 1 base and J by 0 bases, with 15 bases left in between. Germline assignment: CDR1 MNHNS and CDR2 SASEGT. CDR3 residues: CASSEGSTGWMNTEAFF. CDR3 bases: TGTGCCAGCAGTGAAGGCAGTACAGGGTGGATGAACACTGAAGCTTTCTTT.

Here the CDR3 DNA reads TGTGCCAGCTCCAAGGCGGCGGGGGGCTCCTACAATGAGCAGTTCTTC. This encodes CASSKAAGGSYNEQFF. The chain has TRBV11-3 and TRBJ2-1; 8 nucleotides align to TRBD2. From germline, CDR1 is SGHNT and CDR2 YENEEA. With V trimmed by 8 bases and J by 0 bases, 9 bases remained unmatched. CDR3 length: 16 residues.

V is TRBV18 and J is TRBJ1-1, with D hard to call. The length of the CDR3 is 11 residues. The germline V gene encodes CDR1 KGHSH and CDR2 LQKENI. V lost 6 bases, J lost 7 bases, and 9 bases lay in between. The CDR3 spells CASSPADEAFF. In DNA form, the CDR3 reads TGTGCCAGCTCCCCAGCTGATGAAGCTTTCTTT.

The CDR3 nucleotides read TGCGCCAGCAGCCAAGCGGGCCAGGACAGGGATCAGCCCCAGCATTTT. It is translated as CASSQAGQDRDQPQHF. The chain couples TRBV4-1 to TRBJ1-5; 8 bases are shared with TRBD1. V trimming: 1 base; J trimming: 5 bases; junction bases outside the gene matches: 7. The CDR3 has 16 residues. Germline V gives CDR1 MGHRA, CDR2 YSYEKL.

This clone has more than one count but fewer than ten. The CDR3 spells CSVEDRGPLKAFF. CDR3 sequence (DNA): TGCAGCGTTGAAGATCGAGGACCTTTGAAAGCTTTCTTT. This chain links TRBV29-1 with TRBJ1-1; no firm D call. Trimming removed 0 bases at V and 9 bases at J, with 14 bases between. This CDR3 has 13 residues. CDR1 and CDR2 (germline): SQVTM, ANQGSEA.

J is TRBJ2-7 and V is TRBV2; D remains ambiguous. Trimming left V 3 bases short and J 3 bases short, with 9 bases between. Germline V gene sequence: CDR1 SNHLY, CDR2 FYNNEI. The CDR3 contains 13 residues. CDR3 loop: CASSDSTSYEQYF. The CDR3, as DNA: TGTGCCAGCAGTGATTCGACGAGCTACGAGCAGTACTTC.

The V gene is TRBV6-5, the J gene TRBJ2-4; no reliable D call. Trimming stripped 6 bases from V and 1 base from J, with 10 bases between. Germline-derived CDR1 and CDR2 are MNHEY and SVGAGI. There are 14 residues in the CDR3. The CDR3 loop reads CASSRSGAKNIQYF. In nucleotides, the CDR3 is TGTGCCAGCAGCAGGAGTGGGGCCAAAAACATTCAGTACTTC.

This chain joins TRBV7-9 and TRBJ2-1; 8 bases are shared with TRBD1. The CDR3 extends over 15 amino acids. The germline V gene encodes CDR1 SEHNR and CDR2 FQNEAQ (reference sequence). Losses at the gene ends were 1 base for V and 7 bases for J; bases not matched to a gene: 6. The CDR3 DNA reads TGTGCCAGCAGCTTAGTGGACAGGGCGGGGAATGAGCAGTTCTTC. It is translated as CASSLVDRAGNEQFF.

The J gene is TRBJ2-6, the V gene TRBV5-8, with D tentatively TRBD1 or TRBD2 (6 bases each). Trimming stripped 2 bases from V and 0 bases from J, with 12 bases between. Per germline, CDR1 SGHTS and CDR2 YDEGEE. The CDR3 covers 17 residues. CDR3 nucleotide sequence: TGTGCCAGCAGCTTCCGGGGGCGACTCTCTGGGGCCAACGTCCTGACTTTC. This translates into CASSFRGRLSGANVLTF.

This clone was recorded a few times. The chain links TRBV28 to TRBJ1-2; D possibly corresponds to TRBD1 (6 bases). Trimming removed 5 bases from V and 5 bases from J, with 15 bases in between. From germline, CDR1 is MDHEN and CDR2 SYDVKM. The CDR3 sequence is 14 residues long. CDR3 nucleotide sequence: TGTGCCAGCAGTACCGCGGGGGCGCAATATGGCTACACCTTC. As protein: CASSTAGAQYGYTF.

The chain has TRBV19 and TRBJ1-1; no reliable D call. V was trimmed by 5 bases and J by 6 bases, leaving 13 bases between them. Germline values: CDR1 LNHDA, CDR2 SQIVND (reference sequence). This CDR3 has 13 residues. The CDR3 DNA follows: TGTGCCAGTAGTGCCAACGCCGAAGCTGAAGCTTTCTTT. It encodes CASSANAEAEAFF.

V usage is TRBV6-5 and J usage is TRBJ1-6; 9 positions match TRBD1. V shed 4 bases and J 9 bases; nucleotides not matched to a gene: 7. The CDR3 runs to 15 residues. Germline CDR1 and CDR2: MNHEY and SVGAGI. The CDR3 is CASSWTGQGSSPLHF. DNA for the CDR3: TGTGCCAGCAGTTGGACCGGACAGGGGAGTTCACCCCTCCACTTT.

The chain combines TRBV7-9 with TRBJ2-1; D may be TRBD1 (6 bases). The length of the CDR3 is 15 residues. The V end was cut by 5 bases, the J end by 3 bases, with 14 bases between. The germline CDR1 and CDR2 sequences are SEHNR and FQNEAQ (reference sequence). The CDR3 region has the DNA TGTGCCAGCAGCAAAGGACAGTTTTACTACAATGAGCAGTTCTTC. Translating it yields CASSKGQFYYNEQFF.

The chain employs TRBV2 and TRBJ1-2; TRBD1 matches 7 bases. The CDR3 runs 14 residues. Looked up from germline, CDR1 is SNHLY and CDR2 is FYNNEI. J was trimmed by 3 bases and V by 7 bases; bases with no gene match: 8. The CDR3 region is CASTSGTEYYGYTF. For the CDR3, the DNA is TGTGCCAGCACCTCCGGGACAGAGTACTATGGCTACACCTTC.

V is TRBV10-2 and J is TRBJ2-3; D remains unclear. Germline CDR1 WSHSY, CDR2 SAAADI. The CDR3 has 14 residues. Deletions cut 6 bases from V and 2 bases from J, with 12 bases between. The CDR3 reads CASRSVVATDTQYF. In nucleotides, the CDR3 is TGCGCCAGCAGGAGTGTCGTAGCCACAGATACGCAGTATTTT.

The chain combines TRBV6-1 with TRBJ1-4; D not resolved. V dropped 4 bases and J dropped 0 bases, with 0 bases sitting between them. The CDR3 is made up of 12 amino acids. CDR1 MNHNS and CDR2 SASEGT come from the germline V gene. CDR3 coding DNA: TGTGCCAGCAGTGCAACTAATGAAAAACTGTTTTTT. This gives the protein CASSATNEKLFF.

This chain joins TRBV27 and TRBJ2-2; the D call may be TRBD1 or TRBD2 (5 bases each). This CDR3 is built from 14 residues. In germline, CDR1 is MNHEY, CDR2 SMNVEV (reference sequence). V lost 7 bases, J lost 3 bases, and 12 bases lay in between. CDR3 sequence: CASKAGRDTGELFF. CDR3 sequence (DNA): TGTGCCAGCAAGGCAGGGAGAGACACCGGGGAGCTGTTTTTT.